This is a list of T cell receptor beta chains from one sample in a study of cytomegalovirus exposure and HLA in healthy donors. TCRdb's copy holds only in-frame clones and misses some; the assay was immunoSEQ multiplex PCR. The table shows about 180,000 clones, with 77% occurring only once. Sequences were obtained from PBMCs. The receptors come from a woman aged 30 to 39 in good health and CMV-seropositive. Both conserved end residues are part of each CDR3. A D gene is named only where the DNA matches it firmly. Not every row has a clone size; where given, it reads once, few, many or a size class.

j_call: TRBJ2-3; d_call: TRBD2; v_call: TRBV10-3; clone_size: .; cdr3_nt: TGTGCCATCAGTGGGCCCATAGGGAGGGAGAGCACAGATACGCAGTATTTT; cdr3_aa: CAISGPIGRESTDTQYF
j_call: TRBJ1-2; d_call: .; v_call: TRBV25-1; clone_size: .; cdr3_nt: TGTGCCACCCTAGCTACGGTAGGCAATGGCTACACCTTC; cdr3_aa: CATLATVGNGYTF
j_call: TRBJ2-3; d_call: TRBD2; v_call: TRBV10-3; clone_size: .; cdr3_nt: TGTGCCATCAAGGGGGGGACTAGCGGGAGTCAGAGCACAGATACGCAGTATTTT; cdr3_aa: CAIKGGTSGSQSTDTQYF
j_call: TRBJ2-3; d_call: .; v_call: TRBV7-2; clone_size: once; cdr3_nt: TGTGCCAGCAGCTTAGGGCTGCCTAGCACAGATACGCAGTATTTT; cdr3_aa: CASSLGLPSTDTQYF
j_call: TRBJ2-1; d_call: TRBD2; v_call: TRBV6-1; clone_size: .; cdr3_nt: TGTGCCAGCAGTAGAGCGGGAGGGCCAGTCAATGAGCAGTTCTTC; cdr3_aa: CASSRAGGPVNEQFF
j_call: TRBJ2-7; d_call: .; v_call: TRBV5-6; clone_size: .; cdr3_nt: TGTGCCAGCAGCTCCTGGACGGGGACCTACGAGCAGTACTTC; cdr3_aa: CASSSWTGTYEQYF
j_call: TRBJ2-5; d_call: .; v_call: TRBV6-5; clone_size: .; cdr3_nt: TGTGCCAGCAGTTACTCGGCGGCAGCCCAAGAGACCCAGTACTTC; cdr3_aa: CASSYSAAAQETQYF
j_call: TRBJ1-2; d_call: .; v_call: TRBV7-2; clone_size: .; cdr3_nt: TGTGCCAGCAGCCCCTGGGGGGGGTCGCCTAGTGAAGGCTACACCTTC; cdr3_aa: CASSPWGGSPSEGYTF
j_call: TRBJ2-7; d_call: .; v_call: TRBV30; clone_size: .; cdr3_nt: TGTGCCTGGAGTGTACTGGACAGAGGGTTACACGAGCAGTACTTC; cdr3_aa: CAWSVLDRGLHEQYF
j_call: TRBJ1-1; d_call: .; v_call: TRBV18; clone_size: .; cdr3_nt: TGTGCCAGCTCACCTCGACAGGTTGAAGCTTTCTTT; cdr3_aa: CASSPRQVEAFF
j_call: TRBJ1-2; d_call: .; v_call: TRBV13; clone_size: .; cdr3_nt: TGTGCCAGCAGCTTAGGATCGGGGACTAACTATGGCTACACCTTC; cdr3_aa: CASSLGSGTNYGYTF
j_call: TRBJ2-3; d_call: TRBD2; v_call: TRBV18; clone_size: .; cdr3_nt: TGTGCCAGCTCACCTACCGGGACTAGCGGACCAGATACGCAGTATTTT; cdr3_aa: CASSPTGTSGPDTQYF
j_call: TRBJ1-2; d_call: .; v_call: TRBV30; clone_size: .; cdr3_nt: TGTGCCTGGAGTGTACAAAGAAAGGGAGTCTCTGGCTACACCTTC; cdr3_aa: CAWSVQRKGVSGYTF
j_call: TRBJ2-2; d_call: TRBD2; v_call: TRBV9; clone_size: .; cdr3_nt: TGTGCCAGCAGCGTAGGTAATGCGGGGGGGACCACCGGGGAGCTGTTTTTT; cdr3_aa: CASSVGNAGGTTGELFF
j_call: TRBJ2-5; d_call: TRBD1; v_call: TRBV4-3; clone_size: few; cdr3_nt: TGCGCCAGCAGCCAGGACAGGGACAGTCGAGAGACCCAGTACTTC; cdr3_aa: CASSQDRDSRETQYF
j_call: TRBJ1-1; d_call: .; v_call: TRBV25-1; clone_size: .; cdr3_nt: TGTGCCAGCCGAAGGTCGGGGAGGGTCACTGAAGCTTTCTTT; cdr3_aa: CASRRSGRVTEAFF
j_call: TRBJ2-7; d_call: .; v_call: TRBV11-2; clone_size: .; cdr3_nt: TGTGCCAGCAGCTTAGGGAATCAGGGTCCGTATGAGCAGTACTTC; cdr3_aa: CASSLGNQGPYEQYF
j_call: TRBJ2-1; d_call: TRBD2; v_call: TRBV5-4; clone_size: .; cdr3_nt: TGTGCCAGCAGCCCTGGACTAGCGGACTACAATGAGCAGTTCTTC; cdr3_aa: CASSPGLADYNEQFF
j_call: TRBJ2-3; d_call: TRBD1; v_call: TRBV5-6; clone_size: .; cdr3_nt: TGTGCCAGCAGCTCGGGACAGGCAGATACCTACACAGATACGCAGTATTTT; cdr3_aa: CASSSGQADTYTDTQYF
j_call: TRBJ2-3; d_call: .; v_call: TRBV18; clone_size: few; cdr3_nt: TGTGCCAGCTCAGAGCCCCTAGGAACAGATACGCAGTATTTT; cdr3_aa: CASSEPLGTDTQYF
j_call: TRBJ2-5; d_call: .; v_call: TRBV28; clone_size: .; cdr3_nt: TGTGCCAGCAGTTTGGGGCAGATACAAGAGACCCAGTACTTC; cdr3_aa: CASSLGQIQETQYF
j_call: TRBJ1-5; d_call: TRBD1; v_call: TRBV28; clone_size: few; cdr3_nt: TGTGCCAGCATCCCCTGGGACAGAGGGAAAGGGAGGAATCAGCCCCAGCATTTT; cdr3_aa: CASIPWDRGKGRNQPQHF
j_call: TRBJ1-1; d_call: TRBD1; v_call: TRBV28; clone_size: .; cdr3_nt: TGTGCCAGCAGCCGCCCGGGGACAGGAAGGCGGGGGACTGAAGCTTTCTTT; cdr3_aa: CASSRPGTGRRGTEAFF